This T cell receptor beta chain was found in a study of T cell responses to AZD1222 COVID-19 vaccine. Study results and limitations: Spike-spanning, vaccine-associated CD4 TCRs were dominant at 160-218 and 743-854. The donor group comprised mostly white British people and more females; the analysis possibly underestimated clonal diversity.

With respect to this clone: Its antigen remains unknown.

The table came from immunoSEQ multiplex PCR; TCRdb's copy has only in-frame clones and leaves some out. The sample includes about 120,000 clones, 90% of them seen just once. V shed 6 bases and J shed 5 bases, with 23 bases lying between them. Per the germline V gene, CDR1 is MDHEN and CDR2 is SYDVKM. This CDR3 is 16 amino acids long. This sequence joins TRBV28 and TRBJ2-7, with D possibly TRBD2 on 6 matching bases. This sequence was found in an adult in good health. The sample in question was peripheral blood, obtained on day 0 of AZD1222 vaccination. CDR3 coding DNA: TGTGCCAGCAGCCGATCATGGGGGGAGGAGCGGGACGAGCAGTACTTC. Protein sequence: CASSRSWGEERDEQYF.